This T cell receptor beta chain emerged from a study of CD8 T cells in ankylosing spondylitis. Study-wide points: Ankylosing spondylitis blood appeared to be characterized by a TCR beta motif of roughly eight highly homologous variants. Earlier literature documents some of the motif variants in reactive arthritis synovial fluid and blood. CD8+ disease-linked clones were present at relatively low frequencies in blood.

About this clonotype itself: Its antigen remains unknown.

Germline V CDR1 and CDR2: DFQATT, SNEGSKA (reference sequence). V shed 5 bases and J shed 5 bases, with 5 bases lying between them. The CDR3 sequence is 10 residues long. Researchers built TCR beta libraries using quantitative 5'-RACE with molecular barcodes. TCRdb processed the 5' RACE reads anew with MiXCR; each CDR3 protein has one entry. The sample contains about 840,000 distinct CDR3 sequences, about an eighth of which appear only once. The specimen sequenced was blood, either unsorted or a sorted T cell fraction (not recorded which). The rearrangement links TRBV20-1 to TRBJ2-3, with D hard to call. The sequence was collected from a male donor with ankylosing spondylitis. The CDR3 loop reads CSAPQDTQYF. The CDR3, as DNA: TGCAGTGCTCCCCAAGATACGCAGTATTTT.